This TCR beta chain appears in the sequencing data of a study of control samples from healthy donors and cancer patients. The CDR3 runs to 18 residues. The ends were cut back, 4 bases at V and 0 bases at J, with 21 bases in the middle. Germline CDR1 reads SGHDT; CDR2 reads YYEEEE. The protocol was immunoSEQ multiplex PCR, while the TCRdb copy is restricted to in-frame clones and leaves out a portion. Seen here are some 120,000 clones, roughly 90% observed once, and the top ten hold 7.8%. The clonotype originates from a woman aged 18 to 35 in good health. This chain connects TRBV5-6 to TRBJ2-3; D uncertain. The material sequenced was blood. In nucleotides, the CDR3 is TGTGCCAGCAGCCCGCGGCCCGTGGCAGCTTCTAGCACAGATACGCAGTATTTT. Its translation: CASSPRPVAASSTDTQYF. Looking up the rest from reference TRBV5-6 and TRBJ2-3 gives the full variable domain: DAGVTQSPTHLIKTRGQQVTLRCSPKSGHDTVSWYQQALGQGPQFIFQYYEEEERQRGNFPDRFSGHQFPNYSSELNVNALLLGDSALYLCASSPRPVAASSTDTQYFGPGTRLTVL.